The present T cell receptor (beta chain) was sequenced within a study of T-cell memory formation after mild COVID-19. Across the study: Clusters of TCRs were largely donor specific.

Each CDR3 protein gets one entry after TCRdb re-called the 5' RACE reads with MiXCR. The sample lists roughly 170,000 distinct CDR3 sequences, over 20% occurring once. Remarks on this clonotype: Its antigen is undetermined.

Notes on the study in general: Clones that contracted from day 15 to 85 were balanced CD4/CD8, while later expanders leaned CD4+.

The germline V gene encodes CDR1 DFQATT and CDR2 SNEGSKA (reference sequence). This CDR3 spans 15 amino acids. V lost 4 bases, J lost 6 bases, and 22 bases lay in between. The TCR comes from an adult woman who had mild COVID-19 (a few samples of this study predate the infection). Cell type and time point are not known. Sequencing used PBMCs or a T cell subset sorted from them (not recorded which). This rearrangement joins TRBV20-1 to TRBJ2-7; D is possibly TRBD2 (7 bases). CDR3: CSATRYEGGDPEQYF. For the CDR3, the DNA is TGCAGTGCTACCCGATACGAGGGGGGGGACCCCGAGCAGTACTTC.